This record looks at one TCR beta chain sequence and its context. This specimen comes from a study of blood T cell repertoires in COVID-19. The wider study: T cells, B-cell-depleted T cells, or PBMCs provided the cDNA or gDNA that served as material.

CDR1 is SNHLY and CDR2 is FYNNEI in the germline V gene. Between the trimmed V and J ends, which lost 0 bases and 3 bases, there was a span of 3 bases. The CDR3 length is 13 residues. Assay used: immunoSEQ multiplex PCR; TCRdb lists only in-frame clones, some missing. The table shows around 100,000 clones, with around 92% occurring only once. This clonotype was sampled from a man younger than 35 with acute or convalescent COVID-19. This sequence joins TRBV2 and TRBJ2-1; D not resolved. Material for sequencing was peripheral blood. CDR3 protein: CASSEAIYNEQFF. The CDR3 DNA reads as TGTGCCAGCAGTGAAGCCATCTACAATGAGCAGTTCTTC.